These 29 T cell receptor beta chains were sequenced from one sample in a study of CD8 T cells in Susac syndrome. The authors reverse transcribed about 0.5 to 1 ug RNA with random hexamers. MiXCR was run by TCRdb on the immunoSEQ multiplex PCR reads, yielding one entry per CDR3 protein. The repertoire holds more than 150,000 distinct CDR3 sequences, 85% to 95% seen once, with about 0.17% in the top ten. The sequencing input was CD8+ T cells from PBMCs. The source is a human donor with Susac syndrome.

J is TRBJ2-5 and V is TRBV13; 8 bases agree with TRBD2. From germline, CDR1 is PRHDT and CDR2 FYEKMQ (reference sequence). CDR3 size: 15 residues. Unmatched junction bases numbered 10, after V lost 4 bases and J lost 6 bases. CDR3 nucleotide sequence: TGTGCCAGCAGCTCAACCGGGACTAGTCCGAAGACCCAGTACTTC. Amino acids: CASSSTGTSPKTQYF.

The genes are TRBV28 and TRBJ1-2; 9 bases map to TRBD1. This CDR3 is built from 13 residues. The V segment lost 5 bases and the J segment 7 bases; nucleotides outside the gene matches: 5. CDR1 is MDHEN and CDR2 is SYDVKM in the germline V gene. The CDR3 DNA reads TGTGCCAGCAGTGGGACAGGGACGGCTGGCTACACCTTC. This sequence encodes CASSGTGTAGYTF.

The J gene is TRBJ2-3, the V gene TRBV29-1; no clear D. V lost 5 bases and J 2 bases, leaving 11 bases between the germline ends. CDR3 size: 13 residues. Germline loops: CDR1 SQVTM, CDR2 ANQGSEA. CDR3 region: CSVNRAYTDTQYF. CDR3 coding DNA: TGCAGCGTTAATCGGGCCTACACAGATACGCAGTATTTT.

This clonotype was observed a single time. The gene calls are TRBV7-9 and TRBJ2-7, with 7 positions matching TRBD1. V shed 4 bases and J 5 bases; nucleotides not matched to a gene: 5. The CDR3 totals 13 residues. Germline loops: CDR1 SEHNR, CDR2 FQNEAQ (reference sequence). In nucleotides, the CDR3 is TGTGCCAGCAGCTCGACAGGGTTGGACGAGCAGTACTTC. Its translation is CASSSTGLDEQYF. The entire variable domain, with the rest obtained from reference TRBV7-9 and TRBJ2-7, is as follows: DTGVSQNPRHKITKRGQNVTFRCDPISEHNRLYWYRQTLGQGPEFLTYFQNEAQLEKSRLLSDRFSAERPKGSFSTLEIQRTEQGDSAMYLCASSSTGLDEQYFGPGTRLTVT.

The rearrangement links TRBV20-1 to TRBJ2-7; D is undetermined. The CDR3 is 13 residues long. CDR1 and CDR2 (germline): DFQATT, SNEGSKA (reference sequence). Trimming removed 6 bases at V and 1 base at J, with 13 bases between. CDR3 sequence: CSAYQDPSYEQYF. The CDR3 DNA reads as TGCAGTGCCTATCAGGACCCTTCCTACGAGCAGTACTTC.

J is TRBJ2-2 and V is TRBV4-1, with 9 positions matching TRBD1. The CDR3 is 16 residues long. Germline V gene data show CDR1 as MGHRA and CDR2 as YSYEKL. V lost 6 bases and J lost 4; bases outside the gene matches: 9. CDR3 in DNA: TGCGCCAGCAGAAGCAGGACAGGGGAATCCACCGGGGAGCTGTTTTTT. This sequence encodes CASRSRTGESTGELFF.

V and J are TRBV7-9 and TRBJ2-6; D not resolved. The germline CDR1 and CDR2 sequences are SEHNR and FQNEAQ (reference sequence). This CDR3 contains 18 residues. Trimming removed 4 bases from V and 0 bases from J, with 16 bases in between. CDR3 DNA: TGTGCCAGCAGCTCCGGCGTCAGCGTACCCTCTGGGGCCAACGTCCTGACTTTC. As protein: CASSSGVSVPSGANVLTF.

The chain links TRBV11-2 to TRBJ2-7; TRBD1 might be the D (6 bases). V lost 1 base and J 3 bases, leaving 10 bases between the germline ends. Germline lookup yields CDR1 SGHAT and CDR2 FQNNGV. The CDR3 loop spans 14 amino acids. CDR3 sequence reads: CASSLGGGNYEQYF. The CDR3 DNA sequence: TGTGCCAGCAGCTTAGGAGGGGGTAACTACGAGCAGTACTTC.

CDR3 in DNA: TGCGCCAGCAGCCCTCTAGCGGCTCTTACCGAGCAGTACTTC. It codes for CASSPLAALTEQYF. The V gene is TRBV4-1, the J gene TRBJ2-7, with 7 bases lining up with TRBD2. The CDR3 length is 14 residues. J lost 6 bases, V lost 4 bases, and 9 bases had no gene match. The germline CDR1 and CDR2 sequences are MGHRA and YSYEKL.

In this sample, this clonotype turned up a few times. V is TRBV12-3 or TRBV12-4 and J is TRBJ2-7; D not certain. Trimming cost V 3 bases and J 5 bases, with 5 bases left between them. CDR3 length equals 11 residues. The CDR3 DNA reads as TGTGCCAGCAGTTTGACCCACGAGCAGTACTTC. It specifies CASSLTHEQYF.

The rearrangement links TRBV19 to TRBJ1-1, with TRBD1 matching over 9 bases. The V gene's germline CDR1 is LNHDA and CDR2 SQIVND (reference sequence). This CDR3 contains 13 residues. V lost 8 bases, J lost 3 bases, and 4 bases stayed unmatched. The CDR3, as DNA: TGTGCCAGTGGGGGACAGGGACACACTGAAGCTTTCTTT. This gives the protein CASGGQGHTEAFF.

Only a few counts were recorded for this clonotype. DNA for the CDR3: TGTGCCAGCAGCCGTGGACAGGGAAACTACGAGCAGTACTTC. Its protein is CASSRGQGNYEQYF. This chain connects TRBV11-2 to TRBJ2-7, with 8 bases lining up with TRBD1. V trimming: 5 bases; J trimming: 3 bases; junction bases outside the gene matches: 6. Germline-derived CDR1 and CDR2 are SGHAT and FQNNGV. CDR3 length: 14 residues.

This clonotype was detected only once. The chain is built from TRBV9 and TRBJ2-1, with D possibly matching TRBD1 (5 bases). The germline gives CDR1 SGDLS, CDR2 YYNGEE. V was trimmed by 4 bases and J by 4 bases, leaving 18 bases between them. CDR3 size: 16 residues. DNA of the CDR3: TGTGCCAGCAGCCCCCAACGGATTAGGGGATACAATGAGCAGTTCTTC. The encoded protein is CASSPQRIRGYNEQFF.

This clonotype was found once. The rearrangement uses TRBV28 and TRBJ1-5; no firm D call. Germline V gene lookup returns CDR1 MDHEN and CDR2 SYDVKM. The CDR3 is made up of 15 amino acids. V shed 6 bases and J shed 4 bases, with 16 bases lying between them. The CDR3 nucleotides are TGTGCCAGCAGCCCTGGGTTTAGCCGTAATCAGCCCCAGCATTTT. This encodes CASSPGFSRNQPQHF.

The chain has TRBV20-1 and TRBJ2-3; D is unclear. Germline V gene data show CDR1 as DFQATT and CDR2 as SNEGSKA (reference sequence). The V and J ends lost 1 base and 0 bases respectively, with 20 bases between them. CDR3 length: 18 residues. CDR3 DNA: TGCAGTGCTAGAGTCCCCGGTCAGGCCCTTACTAGCACAGATACGCAGTATTTT. Translation gives CSARVPGQALTSTDTQYF.

The chain employs TRBV5-1 and TRBJ2-1; 9 bases map to TRBD1. V was pared by 5 bases and J by 4 bases, with 13 bases of the junction left unmatched. There are 17 residues in the CDR3. Germline V gene sequence: CDR1 SGHRS, CDR2 YFSETQ. The DNA of the CDR3 is TGCGCCAGCAGTGACTCGACCGGGACAGGGTTTTACAATGAGCAGTTCTTC. Its protein product is CASSDSTGTGFYNEQFF.

This clonotype was detected only once. CDR3 sequence reads: CASSLVGKETQYF. The CDR3 bases are TGTGCCAGCAGCTTGGTTGGAAAAGAGACCCAGTACTTC. V usage is TRBV5-6 and J usage is TRBJ2-5; D remains unclear. The germline V gene encodes CDR1 SGHDT and CDR2 YYEEEE. The CDR3 runs 13 residues. V shed 0 bases and J shed 3 bases, with 6 bases lying between them.

This clonotype was counted once. V usage is TRBV9 and J usage is TRBJ2-1; no reliable D call. V was trimmed by 3 bases and J by 5 bases, leaving 15 bases between them. The length of the CDR3 is 15 residues. Germline assignment: CDR1 SGDLS and CDR2 YYNGEE. CDR3 residues: CASSEERVLHNEQFF. Here the CDR3 DNA reads TGTGCCAGCAGCGAGGAAAGAGTCCTACACAATGAGCAGTTCTTC. Together with reference TRBV9 and TRBJ2-1, the CDR3 gives the full variable domain: DSGVTQTPKHLITATGQRVTLRCSPRSGDLSVYWYQQSLDQGLQFLIQYYNGEERAKGNILERFSAQQFPDLHSELNLSSLELGDSALYFCASSEERVLHNEQFFGPGTRLTVL.

This chain links TRBV3-1 with TRBJ1-6; no definite D call. V was pared by 6 bases and J by 5 bases, with 11 bases between. Germline V gene lookup returns CDR1 LGHDT and CDR2 YNNKEL (reference sequence). The CDR3 has 14 residues. The CDR3 DNA reads as TGTGCCAGCAGTCGGTTGGCGGATAATTCACCCCTCCACTTT. Its translation: CASSRLADNSPLHF. Full variable domain (outside the CDR3, taken from reference TRBV3-1 and TRBJ1-6): DTAVSQTPKYLVTQMGNDKSIKCEQNLGHDTMYWYKQDSKKFLKIMFSYNNKELIINETVPNRFSPKSPDKAHLNLHINSLELGDSAVYFCASSRLADNSPLHFGNGTRLTVT.

This chain connects TRBV30 to TRBJ2-1, with 12 nucleotides matching TRBD2. Germline V gene lookup returns CDR1 GTSNPN and CDR2 SVGIG (reference sequence). The V and J ends lost 0 bases and 1 base, in that order; junction bases with no gene match: 7. The CDR3 length is 18 residues. The CDR3 nucleotides read TGTGCCTGGAGTGTACGCCTAGCGGGGGGGCAATCCTACAATGAGCAGTTCTTC. Amino acid sequence: CAWSVRLAGGQSYNEQFF.

This rearrangement joins TRBV7-8 to TRBJ1-5, with unresolved D. Germline loops: CDR1 SGHVS, CDR2 FQNEAQ. Trimming left V 0 bases short and J 0 bases short, with 6 bases between. The CDR3 consists of 15 residues. Written as DNA, the CDR3 is TGTGCCAGCAGCTTAGCGGCGGCTAGCAATCAGCCCCAGCATTTT. It yields the protein CASSLAAASNQPQHF.

This chain connects TRBV7-9 to TRBJ2-7; weak D call: TRBD1 (6 bases). V lost 4 bases and J 0 bases, leaving 22 bases between the germline ends. The CDR3 length is 18 residues. Germline loops: CDR1 SEHNR, CDR2 FQNEAQ (reference sequence). The CDR3 region is CASSSTLLGHLSSYEQYF. The DNA for the CDR3 is TGTGCCAGCAGCTCTACACTTCTGGGACATCTGAGCTCCTACGAGCAGTACTTC.

This rearrangement joins TRBV24-1 to TRBJ2-7; TRBD1 is a possible D gene (6 bases). Germline lookup yields CDR1 KGHDR and CDR2 SFDVKD. This CDR3 spans 11 amino acids. The V end was cut by 9 bases, the J end by 6 bases, with 11 bases between. CDR3 coding DNA: TGTGCCACCCAACAGGGTAGCGAGCAGTACTTC. The encoded protein is CATQQGSEQYF.

This clonotype was counted once. V is TRBV15 and J is TRBJ1-2; D uncertain. V was shortened by 0 bases and J by 3 bases, with 11 bases between the two germline ends. Germline CDR1 LNHNV, CDR2 YYDKDF (reference sequence). There are 15 residues in the CDR3. The CDR3 is CATSRDVLQHYGYTF. CDR3 nucleotides: TGTGCCACCAGCAGAGATGTCCTACAGCACTATGGCTACACCTTC.

The rearrangement joins TRBV13 to TRBJ2-5; possible D gene TRBD2, 6 bases. V gave up 5 bases and J gave up 5 bases, with 21 bases separating them. Germline V gene sequence: CDR1 PRHDT, CDR2 FYEKMQ (reference sequence). The CDR3 is 16 residues long. The CDR3 bases are TGTGCCAGCAGCCCTCTTGGCGGGGCCCCGTCGGAGACCCAGTACTTC. This codes for CASSPLGGAPSETQYF. Using reference TRBV13 and TRBJ2-5 for the parts outside the CDR3, the full variable domain is AAGVIQSPRHLIKEKRETATLKCYPIPRHDTVYWYQQGPGQDPQFLISFYEKMQSDKGSIPDRFSAQQFSDYHSELNMSSLELGDSALYFCASSPLGGAPSETQYFGPGTRLLVL.

This clonotype was recorded a few times. This chain links TRBV28 with TRBJ1-5; unclear D gene. The CDR3 totals 14 residues. CDR1 and CDR2 from the germline V gene are MDHEN and SYDVKM. V lost 3 bases to trimming and J lost 1 base, with 7 bases between them. The CDR3 here is CASSFGVSNQPQHF. The CDR3, as DNA: TGTGCCAGCAGTTTCGGGGTAAGCAATCAGCCCCAGCATTTT.

The chain combines TRBV20-1 with TRBJ2-3; either TRBD1 or TRBD2 may supply D (6 bases each). The CDR3 has 14 amino acids. Germline assignment: CDR1 DFQATT and CDR2 SNEGSKA (reference sequence). Trimming took 6 bases from V and 6 from J, leaving 19 bases between them. CDR3 protein: CSAVGGTRWDTQYF. CDR3 sequence (DNA): TGCAGTGCCGTAGGGGGGACCCGATGGGATACGCAGTATTTT.

The CDR3 reads CASSSPAGTGDLGNEQFF. CDR3 DNA sequence: TGTGCCAGCAGTTCCCCCGCCGGGACAGGGGATTTGGGAAATGAGCAGTTCTTC. The V call is TRBV28, the J call TRBJ2-1, with 10 positions matching TRBD1. The CDR3 is 18 amino acids. The J segment lost 7 bases and the V segment lost 4 bases, leaving 16 bases of the junction unmatched. Germline V lookup: CDR1 MDHEN, CDR2 SYDVKM. Filled out from reference TRBV28 and TRBJ2-1, the complete variable domain reads DVKVTQSSRYLVKRTGEKVFLECVQDMDHENMFWYRQDPGLGLRLIYFSYDVKMKEKGDIPEGYSVSREKKERFSLILESASTNQTSMYLCASSSPAGTGDLGNEQFFGPGTRLTVL.

The rearrangement uses TRBV4-1 and TRBJ2-5; 9 bases are a match to TRBD2. The CDR3 consists of 17 residues. In germline, CDR1 is MGHRA, CDR2 YSYEKL. Losses at the gene ends were 2 bases for V and 4 bases for J; bases not matched to a gene: 11. CDR3 nucleotide sequence: TGCGCCAGCAGCCAATTGACGACTAGCGGAGAGAGAGAGACCCAGTACTTC. Amino acids: CASSQLTTSGERETQYF.